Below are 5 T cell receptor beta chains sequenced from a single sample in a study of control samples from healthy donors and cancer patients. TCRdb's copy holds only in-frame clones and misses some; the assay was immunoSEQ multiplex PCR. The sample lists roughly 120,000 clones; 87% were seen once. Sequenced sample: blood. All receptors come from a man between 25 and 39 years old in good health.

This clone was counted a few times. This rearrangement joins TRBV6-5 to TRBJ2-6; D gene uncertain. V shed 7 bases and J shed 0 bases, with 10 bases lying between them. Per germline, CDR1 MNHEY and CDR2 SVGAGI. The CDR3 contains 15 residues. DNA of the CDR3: TGTGCCAGCATGGGCGGACGCTCTGGGGCCAACGTCCTGACTTTC. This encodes CASMGGRSGANVLTF.

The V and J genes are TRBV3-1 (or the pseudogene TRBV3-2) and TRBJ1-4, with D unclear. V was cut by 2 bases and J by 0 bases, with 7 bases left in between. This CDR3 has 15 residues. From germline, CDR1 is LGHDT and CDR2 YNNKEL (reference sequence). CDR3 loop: CASSQPGSTNEKLFF. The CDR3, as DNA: TGTGCCAGCAGCCAACCGGGGTCAACTAATGAAAAACTGTTTTTT.

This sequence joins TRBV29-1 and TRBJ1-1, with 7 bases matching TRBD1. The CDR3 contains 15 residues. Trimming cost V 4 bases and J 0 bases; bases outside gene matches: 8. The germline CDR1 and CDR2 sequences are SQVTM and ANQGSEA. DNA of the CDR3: TGCAGCGTTGGGGGCAGGGGGAGGATGAACACTGAAGCTTTCTTT. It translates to CSVGGRGRMNTEAFF.

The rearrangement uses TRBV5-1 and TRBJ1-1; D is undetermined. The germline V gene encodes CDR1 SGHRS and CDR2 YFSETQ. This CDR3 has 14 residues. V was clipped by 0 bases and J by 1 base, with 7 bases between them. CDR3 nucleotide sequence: TGCGCCAGCAGCTTGGCCGAGGGGAACACTGAAGCTTTCTTT. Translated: CASSLAEGNTEAFF.

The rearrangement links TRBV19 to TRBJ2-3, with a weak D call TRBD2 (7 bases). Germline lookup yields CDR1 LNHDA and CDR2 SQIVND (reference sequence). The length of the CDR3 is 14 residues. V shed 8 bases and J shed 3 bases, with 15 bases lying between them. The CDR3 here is CASGGGLGTDTQYF. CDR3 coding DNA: TGTGCCAGTGGGGGGGGGCTTGGGACAGATACGCAGTATTTT.